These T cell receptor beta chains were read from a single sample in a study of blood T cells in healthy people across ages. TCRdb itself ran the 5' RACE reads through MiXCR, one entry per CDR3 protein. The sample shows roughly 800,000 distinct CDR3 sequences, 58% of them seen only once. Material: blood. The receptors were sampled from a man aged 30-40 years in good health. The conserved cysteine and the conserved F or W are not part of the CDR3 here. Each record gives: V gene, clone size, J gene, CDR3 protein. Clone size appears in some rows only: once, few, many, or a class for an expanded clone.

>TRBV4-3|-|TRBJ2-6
ASSAERGSEANVLT
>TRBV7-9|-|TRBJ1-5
ASSLAARGSNQPQH
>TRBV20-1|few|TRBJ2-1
SASLTTAREQF
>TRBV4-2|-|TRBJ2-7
ASSQDGDGLANEQY
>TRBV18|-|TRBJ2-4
ASSRTKNIQY
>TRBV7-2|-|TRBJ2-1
ASSFMRGVYNEQF
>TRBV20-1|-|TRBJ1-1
SASSPGGWAF
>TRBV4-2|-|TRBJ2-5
ASSQDWGTGIPETQY
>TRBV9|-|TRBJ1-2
ASSVGFNYGYT
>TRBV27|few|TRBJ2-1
ASSPSGNSYNEQF
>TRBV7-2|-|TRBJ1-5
ASSLGAIRIGDRQPQH
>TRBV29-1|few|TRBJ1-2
SAEDRGGGYT
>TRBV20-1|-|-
SARQHLYEQY
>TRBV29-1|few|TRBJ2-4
SAAGTSGDIQY
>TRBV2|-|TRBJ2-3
ASSPWGGTDTQY
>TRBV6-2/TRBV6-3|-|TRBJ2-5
ASGLAGGTGQETQY
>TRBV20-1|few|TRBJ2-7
SAPEVPSGYEQY
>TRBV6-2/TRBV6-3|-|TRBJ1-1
ASSYSTTDTEAF
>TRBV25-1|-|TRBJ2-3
ASSNSGRITDTQY
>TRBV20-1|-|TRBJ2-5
SAFSGETQY
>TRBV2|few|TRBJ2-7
ASSGTPYEQY
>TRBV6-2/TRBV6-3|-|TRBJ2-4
ASSYGWTIDNEQY
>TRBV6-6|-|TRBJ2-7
ASSNSGTPNEQY
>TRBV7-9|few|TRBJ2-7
ASSQQDSYEQY
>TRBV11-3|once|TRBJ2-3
ASSRRSEDTQY
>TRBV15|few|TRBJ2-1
ATLAAWICDEQF